These 7 T cell receptor beta chains originate from one sample sequenced in a study of T cell responses to AZD1222 COVID-19 vaccine. Assay: immunoSEQ multiplex PCR; the TCRdb copy retains only in-frame clones and omits some. The data show roughly 150,000 clones, roughly nine tenths seen once. Here the sequenced sample was peripheral blood, taken after recovery from COVID-19. Receptors were obtained from an adult who had recovered from COVID-19.

This clone occurred once. This rearrangement joins TRBV3-1 (or the pseudogene TRBV3-2) to TRBJ2-5; D gene unclear. The CDR3 extends over 13 amino acids. Germline values: CDR1 LGHDT, CDR2 YNNKEL (reference sequence). Trimming removed 1 base from V and 5 bases from J, with 8 bases in between. The CDR3 DNA follows: TGTGCCAGCAGCCAAGTCAGGCGGGAGACCCAGTACTTC. This gives the protein CASSQVRRETQYF.

The chain carries TRBV27 and TRBJ1-1, with 7 bases fitting TRBD1. V lost 4 bases, J lost 3 bases, and 11 bases stayed unmatched. This CDR3 comprises 16 residues. Looked up from germline, CDR1 is MNHEY and CDR2 is SMNVEV (reference sequence). CDR3 bases: TGTGCCAGCAGTTCTCAGGGGGTGCATTTCGACACTGAAGCTTTCTTT. Protein sequence: CASSSQGVHFDTEAFF.

The chain recombines TRBV7-2 with TRBJ1-3, with a weak D call TRBD1 (5 bases). CDR1 SGHTA and CDR2 FQGNSA come from the germline V gene. Trimming left V 4 bases short and J 2 bases short, with 9 bases between. The CDR3 spans 14 residues. The CDR3 is CASSSDMTGNTIYF. The CDR3 DNA sequence: TGTGCCAGCAGCTCGGACATGACTGGAAACACCATATATTTT.

This clone was seen a handful of times. This chain connects TRBV6-5 to TRBJ1-1; 12 bases fit TRBD1. Germline V gene sequence: CDR1 MNHEY, CDR2 SVGAGI. J lost 5 bases, V lost 6 bases, and 4 bases had no gene match. The CDR3 has 14 amino acids. The CDR3 region has the DNA TGTGCCAGCAGGGCGGGACAGGGGGCGACTGAAGCTTTCTTT. Protein: CASRAGQGATEAFF.

The chain links TRBV2 to TRBJ2-5; D uncertain. V lost 2 bases, J lost 5 bases, and 18 bases lay in between. Germline values: CDR1 SNHLY, CDR2 FYNNEI. There are 16 residues in the CDR3. CDR3 loop: CASSEIRTVGRETQYF. The CDR3 nucleotides are TGTGCCAGCAGTGAAATTCGGACCGTAGGACGGGAGACCCAGTACTTC.

This chain connects TRBV6-2 or TRBV6-3 to TRBJ2-7; D is uncertain. Germline CDR1 reads MNHEY; CDR2 reads SVGEGT. This CDR3 spans 12 amino acids. V dropped 5 bases and J dropped 2 bases, with 7 bases sitting between them. CDR3 protein: CASSDGTYEQYF. CDR3 bases: TGTGCCAGCAGTGACGGCACCTACGAGCAGTACTTC.

This chain joins TRBV5-6 and TRBJ1-4, with D tentatively TRBD1 (5 bases). V lost 2 bases and J lost 4, with 12 bases in between. Per germline, CDR1 SGHDT and CDR2 YYEEEE. The CDR3 extends over 15 amino acids. This CDR3 reads CASSFRQSINEKLFF. CDR3 nucleotides: TGTGCCAGCAGCTTCCGACAGAGCATTAATGAAAAACTGTTTTTT.